This TCR beta chain was observed in a study of T cells in Graves' hyperthyroidism and ophthalmopathy. It was RNA transcripts that yielded the amplified TCR beta CDR3 regions. The HTBI set primed first-round TCR CDR3 RT-PCR. TCRdb independently ran MiXCR on the multiplex PCR reads; one entry per CDR3 protein. The sample records roughly 500,000 distinct CDR3 sequences, 15% to 20% being singletons. Study-wide results and limits: Within blood appeared most thyroid clonotypes that had expanded above 0.001.

As concerns this clonotype: The antigen remains unidentified.

Exclusion of a patient resulted from uncontrolled infection, other autoimmune disease, pregnancy or lactation. The PBMCs studied were ones that came from about 10 ml fresh peripheral blood. This CDR3 has 18 residues. Unmatched junction bases numbered 11, after V lost 5 bases and J lost 3 bases. Germline values: CDR1 SEHNR, CDR2 FQNEAQ (reference sequence). The J gene is TRBJ2-7, the V gene TRBV7-9; 15 nucleotides agree with TRBD2. The sample consisted of blood. The sequence derives from a woman under 40 with Graves' ophthalmopathy. The CDR3 DNA is TGTGCCAGCAGCCGGGGACTAGCGGGAGGAACGAACTTCTACGAGCAGTACTTC. This encodes CASSRGLAGGTNFYEQYF.